The 3 T cell receptor beta chains below all came from one sample that was sequenced in a study of cytomegalovirus exposure and HLA in healthy donors. TCRdb's copy holds only in-frame clones and misses some; the assay was immunoSEQ multiplex PCR. The sample shows roughly 130,000 clones, around nine tenths of them seen only once. Sequenced input: PBMCs. These receptors all stem from a man aged 25 to 45 in good health and CMV-seronegative.

The chain couples TRBV4-1 to TRBJ2-7; the D is unclear. CDR1 and CDR2 (germline): MGHRA, YSYEKL. Trimming took 0 bases from V and 6 from J, leaving 15 bases between them. CDR3 length equals 15 residues. The CDR3 nucleotides read TGCGCCAGCAGCCAAGAAATCTACTATGAGACCGAGCAGTACTTC. Amino acid sequence: CASSQEIYYETEQYF.

The chain combines TRBV7-9 with TRBJ2-3, with D maybe TRBD2 (6 bases). Per germline, CDR1 SEHNR and CDR2 FQNEAQ (reference sequence). This CDR3 is built from 15 residues. V lost 2 bases and J lost 1, with 10 bases in between. CDR3 sequence (DNA): TGTGCCAGCAGCTTACCGGAGGGTGGCACAGATACGCAGTATTTT. Protein product: CASSLPEGGTDTQYF.

This clone was seen only once. This chain links TRBV6-5 with TRBJ2-2; the match to TRBD2 covers 10 bases. CDR3 size: 15 residues. Unmatched junction bases numbered 5, after V lost 5 bases and J lost 5 bases. Per the germline V gene, CDR1 is MNHEY and CDR2 is SVGAGI. This CDR3 is CASSPPGLATGELFF. The DNA for the CDR3 is TGTGCCAGCAGTCCACCGGGACTAGCGACCGGGGAGCTGTTTTTT.